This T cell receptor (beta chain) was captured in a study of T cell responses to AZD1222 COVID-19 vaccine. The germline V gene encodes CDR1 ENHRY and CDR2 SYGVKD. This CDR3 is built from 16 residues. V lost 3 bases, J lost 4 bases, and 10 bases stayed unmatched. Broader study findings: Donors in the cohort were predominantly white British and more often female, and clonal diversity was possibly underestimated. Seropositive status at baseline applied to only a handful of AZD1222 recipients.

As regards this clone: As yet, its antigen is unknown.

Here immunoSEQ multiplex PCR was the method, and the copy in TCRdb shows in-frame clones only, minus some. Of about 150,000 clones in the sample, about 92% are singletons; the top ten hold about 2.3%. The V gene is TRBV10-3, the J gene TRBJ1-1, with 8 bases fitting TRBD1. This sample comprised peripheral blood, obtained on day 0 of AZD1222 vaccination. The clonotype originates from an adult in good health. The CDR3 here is CAISESQGALLTEAFF. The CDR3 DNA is TGTGCCATCAGTGAAAGTCAGGGGGCGCTTCTCACTGAAGCTTTCTTT.